The T cell receptor (beta chain) described here comes from a study of blood T cell repertoires in COVID-19. About the study: From T cells, B-cell-depleted T cells, or PBMCs came the material, which was cDNA or gDNA.

V dropped 1 base and J dropped 5 bases, with 12 bases sitting between them. The CDR3 is 15 amino acids. Looked up from germline, CDR1 is SGHNT and CDR2 is YENEEA. In the original analysis: Using reference gene primer amplification, nucleated cell counts were estimated. The protocol was immunoSEQ multiplex PCR, while the TCRdb copy is restricted to in-frame clones and leaves out a portion. The D gene and trimming were derived from the DNA, and the V and J assignments and clone size from that table. This sample has roughly 40,000 clones, with around 84% found just once. This sequence was found in a man aged 70 or older with acute or convalescent COVID-19. The rearrangement uses TRBV11-3 and TRBJ2-1; D not resolved. Sample: peripheral blood. The CDR3: CASSLAAGTDNEQFF. The CDR3 nucleotides are TGTGCCAGCAGCTTAGCGGCAGGCACAGACAATGAGCAGTTCTTC.